The 21 T cell receptor beta chains below were found in one sample sequenced in a study of blood T cell repertoires in COVID-19. Here immunoSEQ multiplex PCR was the method, and the copy in TCRdb shows in-frame clones only, minus some. The repertoire holds 200,000 to 250,000 clones, around 87% seen once, with around 16% in the top ten. Sequencing was done on a sample of PBMCs or T cells enriched from blood (not recorded which). Every receptor here comes from a man aged 30-40 years who had been exposed to COVID-19.

A note on this clone: One end of the junction is discordant with germline, which a read error may explain. The DNA of the CDR3 is TGTGCCAGCTCACCAAGTAGGCAGGGGGCGCAGCACCAGCATTTT. As protein: CASSPSRQGAQHQHF. The chain uses TRBV18 and TRBJ1-5; 8 bases map to TRBD1. Germline CDR1 is KGHSH and CDR2 is LQKENI. The CDR3 has 15 residues.

This rearrangement joins TRBV7-2 to TRBJ2-3, with 8 bases aligning to TRBD2. This CDR3 is 16 amino acids long. CDR1 SGHTA and CDR2 FQGNSA come from the germline V gene. The trim removed 1 base at V and 1 base at J, leaving 4 bases unmatched. The CDR3 here is CASSLGPGGRTDTQYF. DNA of the CDR3: TGTGCCAGCAGCTTAGGCCCGGGGGGGCGCACAGATACGCAGTATTTT. The full variable domain, in which reference TRBV7-2 and TRBJ2-3 provide the parts outside the CDR3, is GAGVSQSPSNKVTEKGKDVELRCDPISGHTALYWYRQSLGQGLEFLIYFQGNSAPDKSGLPSDRFSAERTGGSVSTLTIQRTQQEDSAVYLCASSLGPGGRTDTQYFGPGTRLTVL.

V gene TRBV18 combines with J gene TRBJ1-1, with 7 bases fitting TRBD1. CDR3 length equals 17 residues. Germline V CDR1 and CDR2: KGHSH, LQKENI. The ends lost 4 bases at V and 0 bases at J; junction bases unmatched: 11. This CDR3 reads CASSLGTVSLLNTEAFF. The CDR3 nucleotides are TGTGCCAGCTCACTCGGGACAGTGAGCCTACTGAACACTGAAGCTTTCTTT.

V usage is TRBV29-1 and J usage is TRBJ2-3; 7 bases are shared with TRBD2. J lost 0 bases, V lost 5 bases, and 5 bases had no gene match. There are 14 residues in the CDR3. Germline-derived CDR1 and CDR2 are SQVTM and ANQGSEA. CDR3 region: CSVPPGGSTDTQYF. The CDR3 bases are TGCAGCGTTCCCCCGGGAGGCAGCACAGATACGCAGTATTTT.

This clone occurred a few times. The chain employs TRBV4-1 and TRBJ2-3; D unclear. The CDR3 runs to 16 residues. The germline V gene encodes CDR1 MGHRA and CDR2 YSYEKL. The V end lost 0 bases, the J end lost 3 bases, and 13 bases lay between the germline ends. CDR3 nucleotide sequence: TGCGCCAGCAGCCAAGAAGATGGGCGTGGGACAGATACGCAGTATTTT. Its protein product is CASSQEDGRGTDTQYF.

The rearrangement joins TRBV2 to TRBJ1-5; TRBD1 matches at 7 bases. Trimming cost V 2 bases and J 6 bases; bases outside gene matches: 1. The CDR3 has 13 amino acids. Per germline, CDR1 SNHLY and CDR2 FYNNEI. In DNA, the CDR3 is TGTGCCAGCAGTGAAAAGGGGGCTCAGCCCCAGCATTTT. Protein: CASSEKGAQPQHF.

The count of this clone is one. J is TRBJ1-3 and V is TRBV6-5; no reliable D call. V was cut by 6 bases and J by 0 bases, with 9 bases left in between. CDR1 and CDR2 from the germline V gene are MNHEY and SVGAGI. The CDR3 contains 14 residues. The DNA for the CDR3 is TGTGCCAGCAGGCCCGGGGACTCTGGAAACACCATATATTTT. Translating gives CASRPGDSGNTIYF.

The V call is TRBV12-3 or TRBV12-4, the J call TRBJ2-7; D uncertain. V dropped 5 bases and J dropped 7 bases, with 9 bases sitting between them. The CDR3 covers 11 residues. The CDR3 loop reads CASSRGREQYF. The DNA for the CDR3 is TGTGCCAGCAGTCGTGGTCGGGAGCAGTACTTC.

The rearrangement links TRBV4-1 to TRBJ2-1; no firm D call. Trimming removed 0 bases from V and 7 bases from J, with 16 bases in between. The CDR3 is made up of 16 amino acids. Germline V gene sequence: CDR1 MGHRA, CDR2 YSYEKL. The CDR3 sequence is CASSQDWLSDGNEQFF. The CDR3 DNA sequence: TGCGCCAGCAGCCAAGATTGGCTCTCCGACGGGAATGAGCAGTTCTTC.

The chain couples TRBV7-2 to TRBJ2-1; the match to TRBD2 covers 11 bases. Per germline, CDR1 SGHTA and CDR2 FQGNSA. Trimming cost V 5 bases and J 4 bases; bases outside gene matches: 7. The CDR3 sequence is 16 residues long. Here the CDR3 DNA reads TGTGCCAGCAGCCTAACCCTAGCGGGGGGTTACAATGAGCAGTTCTTC. Translated, it gives CASSLTLAGGYNEQFF.

The rearrangement uses TRBV10-3 and TRBJ1-5; 8 bases fit TRBD1. V lost 4 bases and J lost 7; bases outside the gene matches: 6. The CDR3 covers 14 residues. Germline CDR1 ENHRY, CDR2 SYGVKD. In DNA, the CDR3 is TGTGCCATCAGTGCCGGGACAGGTTTGCAGCCCCAGCATTTT. It encodes CAISAGTGLQPQHF.

The rearrangement joins TRBV5-4 to TRBJ1-2, with 7 bases that match TRBD1. J lost 4 bases, V lost 5 bases, and 5 bases had no gene match. Germline loops: CDR1 SGHNT, CDR2 YYREEE (reference sequence). This CDR3 has 13 amino acids. In nucleotides, the CDR3 is TGTGCCAGCAGGCCCTGGACAGGCTATGGCTACACCTTC. Translated, it gives CASRPWTGYGYTF.

J is TRBJ1-2 and V is TRBV6-5; no clear D gene. Germline V gene lookup returns CDR1 MNHEY and CDR2 SVGAGI. The V gene lost 6 bases and the J gene lost 0 bases, with 11 bases spanning the gap. CDR3 length equals 14 residues. Written as DNA, the CDR3 is TGTGCCAGCAGCAACGGGGAGACTAACTATGGCTACACCTTC. The encoded protein is CASSNGETNYGYTF.

The V call is TRBV4-2, the J call TRBJ1-2; no definite D call. From germline, CDR1 is LGHNA and CDR2 YNFKEQ. V lost 0 bases and J lost 4, with 12 bases in between. The CDR3 has 15 amino acids. The CDR3 loop reads CASSQDFSVRYGYTF. The CDR3 DNA reads as TGTGCCAGCAGCCAAGATTTTAGCGTTCGCTATGGCTACACCTTC.

The chain combines TRBV12-3 or TRBV12-4 with TRBJ1-1, with 8 bases fitting TRBD1. This CDR3 spans 13 amino acids. The V gene end was trimmed by 1 base and the J gene end by 8 bases; junction bases not matched to a gene: 3. The CDR3 sequence is CASSLEQGAEAFF. In nucleotides, the CDR3 is TGTGCCAGCAGTTTAGAGCAGGGGGCCGAAGCTTTCTTT.

This rearrangement joins TRBV5-1 to TRBJ1-2; 9 bases are shared with TRBD1. V trimming: 4 bases; J trimming: 3 bases; junction bases outside the gene matches: 13. The length of the CDR3 is 17 residues. CDR1 is SGHRS, CDR2 YFSETQ, per germline. CDR3 sequence reads: CASSPGTGSPFDYGYTF. The CDR3 region has the DNA TGCGCCAGCAGCCCAGGGACAGGGAGCCCCTTTGACTATGGCTACACCTTC. The complete variable domain, with remaining parts taken from reference TRBV5-1 and TRBJ1-2, reads KAGVTQTPRYLIKTRGQQVTLSCSPISGHRSVSWYQQTPGQGLQFLFEYFSETQRNKGNFPGRFSGRQFSNSRSEMNVSTLELGDSALYLCASSPGTGSPFDYGYTFGSGTRLTVV.

J is TRBJ1-2 and V is TRBV19; perhaps TRBD1 as D (5 bases). Trimming took off 7 bases at V and 5 bases at J, with 14 bases between the two ends. Germline loops: CDR1 LNHDA, CDR2 SQIVND (reference sequence). This CDR3 region has 13 residues. CDR3 residues: CASMGVGGYGYTF. DNA of the CDR3: TGTGCCAGTATGGGGGTAGGAGGGTATGGCTACACCTTC.

The sample holds one count of this clone. This chain uses TRBV3-1 (or the pseudogene TRBV3-2) with TRBJ2-5; D unresolved. The CDR3 covers 14 residues. Germline CDR1 LGHDT, CDR2 YNNKEL (reference sequence). Trimming took 0 bases from V and 7 from J, leaving 12 bases between them. The CDR3 here is CASSQDSSRGTQYF. The DNA of the CDR3 is TGTGCCAGCAGCCAAGATTCTTCCCGAGGGACCCAGTACTTC.

In its sample, this clone was seen once. The chain uses TRBV6-1 and TRBJ2-2, with 7 bases aligning to TRBD1. Trimming cost V 6 bases and J 3 bases; bases outside gene matches: 4. Germline CDR1 MNHNS, CDR2 SASEGT. This CDR3 has 14 residues. The CDR3 loop reads CASSSDRDTGELFF. For the CDR3, the DNA is TGTGCCAGCAGCTCCGACAGGGACACCGGGGAGCTGTTTTTT.

The chain employs TRBV3-1 (or the pseudogene TRBV3-2) and TRBJ1-6; no firm D call. Looked up from germline, CDR1 is LGHDT and CDR2 is YNNKEL (reference sequence). The V end lost 2 bases, the J end lost 10 bases, and 18 bases lay between the germline ends. CDR3 length: 16 residues. The CDR3 loop is CASSQTRGRIGSPLHF. The CDR3 DNA reads TGTGCCAGCAGCCAAACCCGGGGTAGGATAGGATCACCCCTCCACTTT.

The chain carries TRBV12-3 or TRBV12-4 and TRBJ2-6; D unclear. V dropped 7 bases and J dropped 0 bases, with 4 bases sitting between them. The CDR3 runs to 13 residues. The CDR3 here is CASKSSGANVLTF. Here the CDR3 DNA reads TGTGCCAGCAAGAGCTCTGGGGCCAACGTCCTGACTTTC.